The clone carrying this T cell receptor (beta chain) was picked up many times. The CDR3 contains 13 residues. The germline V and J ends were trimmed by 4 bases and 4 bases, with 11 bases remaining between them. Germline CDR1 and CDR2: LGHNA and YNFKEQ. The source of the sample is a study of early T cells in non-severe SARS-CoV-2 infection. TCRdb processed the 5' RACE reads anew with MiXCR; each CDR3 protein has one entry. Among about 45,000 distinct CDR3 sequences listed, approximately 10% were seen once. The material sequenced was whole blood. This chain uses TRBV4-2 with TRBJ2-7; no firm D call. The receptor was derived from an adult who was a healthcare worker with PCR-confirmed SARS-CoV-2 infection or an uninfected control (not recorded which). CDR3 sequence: CASSPRYLYEQYF. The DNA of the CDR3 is TGTGCCAGCAGCCCCCGTTACTTGTACGAGCAGTACTTC.